This TCR beta chain comes out of a study of shared clonotypes between healthy human individuals. Study overall: Per-donor plates numbered three CD4 naive, three CD4 memory, two CD8 naive and one CD8 memory. Findings and limits, study-wide: Apart from blood, nothing was sampled; tissue repertoires likely differ.

Sequenced by immunoSEQ multiplex PCR; TCRdb stores in-frame clones only, minus some. The sample consists of 2,100,000 or so clones, about 94% of them appearing once. The germline V gene encodes CDR1 SGHRS and CDR2 YFSETQ. The V gene end was trimmed by 6 bases and the J gene end by 4 bases; junction bases not matched to a gene: 15. This CDR3 comprises 18 residues. The split of CD4+ cells yielded CD45RA+ naive and CD45RA-negative memory subsets. Remarks on this clone: The target antigen is unknown.

This receptor was identified in a man aged 18 to 30 in good health. The material sequenced was naive CD4+ T cells sorted from blood. The subset was: CD45RA+ positively selected. V and J are TRBV5-1 and TRBJ2-2; 10 nucleotides match TRBD2. The CDR3 region is CASMMSVAGGTSTGELFF. The CDR3 nucleotides read TGCGCCAGCATGATGTCGGTAGCGGGAGGAACCTCCACCGGGGAGCTGTTTTTT.